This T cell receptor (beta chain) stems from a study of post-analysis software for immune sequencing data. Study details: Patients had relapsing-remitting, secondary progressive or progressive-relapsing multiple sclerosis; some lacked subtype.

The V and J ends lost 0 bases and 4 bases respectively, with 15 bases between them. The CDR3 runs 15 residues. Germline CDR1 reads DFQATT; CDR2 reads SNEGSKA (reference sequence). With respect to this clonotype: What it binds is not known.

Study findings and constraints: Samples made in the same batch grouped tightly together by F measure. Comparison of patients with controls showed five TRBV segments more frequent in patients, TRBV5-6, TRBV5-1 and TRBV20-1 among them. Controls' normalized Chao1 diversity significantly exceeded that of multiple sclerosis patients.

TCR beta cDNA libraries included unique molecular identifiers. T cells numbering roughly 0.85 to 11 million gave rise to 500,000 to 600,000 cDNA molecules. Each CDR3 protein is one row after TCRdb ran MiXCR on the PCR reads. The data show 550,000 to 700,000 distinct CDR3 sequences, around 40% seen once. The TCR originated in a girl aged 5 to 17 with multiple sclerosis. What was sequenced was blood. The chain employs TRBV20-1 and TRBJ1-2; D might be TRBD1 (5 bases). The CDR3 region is CSARDEGRVGYGYTF. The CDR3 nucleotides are TGCAGTGCTAGAGACGAGGGACGCGTGGGCTATGGCTACACCTTC.